The 24 T cell receptor beta chains given below trace back to one sample, sequenced in a study of PD-L1 blockade in urothelial cancer listed by TCRdb under 2017. Libraries were made using the immunoSEQ multiplex PCR assay. TCRdb re-hosts the immuneACCESS table, in-frame sequences only. Its copies lack some clones; in the studies checked, an unresolved V gene accounts for under half of them, and the cause for the rest is not known. Across this sample there are just over 35,000 clones, with 84% seen only once. The ten largest account for roughly a tenth of the sample. Interpreted using the paper, the time point label stands for: peripheral blood 6 weeks after treatment start. This material consisted of PBMCs, taken around atezolizumab (anti-PD-L1) treatment. These TCRs come from a man between 35 and 55 years old with urothelial cancer.

This clone showed up just once. The genes are TRBV7-8 and TRBJ1-1; the match to TRBD1 covers 7 bases. The ends lost 5 bases at V and 4 bases at J; junction bases unmatched: 7. CDR1 and CDR2 from the germline V gene are SGHVS and FQNEAQ. This CDR3 is built from 14 residues. The CDR3 spells CASSPQGVITEAFF. CDR3 nucleotide sequence: TGTGCCAGCAGCCCCCAGGGGGTGATCACTGAAGCTTTCTTT. Combining the CDR3 with reference TRBV7-8 and TRBJ1-1 gives the whole variable domain GAGVSQSPRYKVAKRGQDVALRCDPISGHVSLFWYQQALGQGPEFLTYFQNEAQLDKSGLPSDRFFAERPEGSVSTLKIQRTQQEDSAVYLCASSPQGVITEAFFGQGTRLTVV.

This chain connects TRBV28 to TRBJ2-2; 8 bases are shared with TRBD2. Germline values: CDR1 MDHEN, CDR2 SYDVKM. V dropped 4 bases and J dropped 6; count of bases not matched to a gene: 7. The CDR3 loop spans 15 amino acids. CDR3 in DNA: TGTGCCAGCAGTTCCGGGGGGGGGAAATCCGGGGAGCTGTTTTTT. It encodes CASSSGGGKSGELFF.

The gene calls are TRBV5-1 and TRBJ2-1; TRBD2 matches at 11 bases. V was clipped by 6 bases and J by 0 bases; unmatched bases: 5. This CDR3 contains 16 residues. Germline loops: CDR1 SGHRS, CDR2 YFSETQ. CDR3 loop: CASTGSGRDSYNEQFF. The CDR3 coding sequence is TGCGCCAGCACCGGTAGCGGGAGGGACTCCTACAATGAGCAGTTCTTC.

This chain connects TRBV7-9 to TRBJ1-2; unclear D gene. Germline-derived CDR1 and CDR2 are SEHNR and FQNEAQ (reference sequence). The length of the CDR3 is 13 residues. The germline V and J ends were trimmed by 4 bases and 7 bases, with 13 bases remaining between them. CDR3 DNA sequence: TGTGCCAGCAGCTACGAGCGTCTTGGTGGCTACACCTTC. This gives the protein CASSYERLGGYTF.

This chain uses TRBV5-6 with TRBJ2-5; TRBD2 aligns across 10 bases. The germline V gene encodes CDR1 SGHDT and CDR2 YYEEEE. V gave up 8 bases and J gave up 5 bases; unmatched junction bases: 6. This CDR3 is 13 amino acids long. The CDR3 here is CASSAGGRETQYF. The DNA of the CDR3 is TGTGCCAGTTCAGCGGGAGGGCGTGAGACCCAGTACTTC.

This chain uses TRBV18 with TRBJ2-3; perhaps TRBD1 as D (6 bases). Trimming pared 4 bases from V and 0 bases from J, leaving 8 bases between. Germline CDR1 is KGHSH and CDR2 is LQKENI. The CDR3 runs 14 residues. The DNA of the CDR3 is TGTGCCAGCTCACTCAGGGGCAGCACAGATACGCAGTATTTT. This sequence encodes CASSLRGSTDTQYF.

This sequence joins TRBV2 and TRBJ2-7; D possibly corresponds to TRBD2 (6 bases). V gave up 6 bases and J gave up 2 bases, with 14 bases separating them. This CDR3 has 14 amino acids. Per the germline V gene, CDR1 is SNHLY and CDR2 is FYNNEI. Here the CDR3 DNA reads TGTGCCAGCAGGGAGGGCAGGTTAACCTACGAGCAGTACTTC. It specifies CASREGRLTYEQYF.

In its sample, this clone was seen once. The genes are TRBV19 and TRBJ2-2; unclear D gene. V dropped 6 bases and J dropped 6 bases, with 2 bases sitting between them. The length of the CDR3 is 10 residues. Looked up from germline, CDR1 is LNHDA and CDR2 is SQIVND (reference sequence). CDR3 sequence (DNA): TGTGCCAGTAGCTCCGGGGAGCTGTTTTTT. Translation gives CASSSGELFF.

The chain employs TRBV7-2 and TRBJ2-1; TRBD2 agrees at 8 bases. Germline lookup yields CDR1 SGHTA and CDR2 FQGNSA. This CDR3 comprises 14 residues. The V segment lost 7 bases and the J segment 2 bases; nucleotides outside the gene matches: 4. CDR3 amino acids: CASTVGLAYNEQFF. The CDR3 DNA reads TGTGCCAGCACTGTGGGACTAGCCTACAATGAGCAGTTCTTC. Combining the CDR3 with reference TRBV7-2 and TRBJ2-1 gives the whole variable domain GAGVSQSPSNKVTEKGKDVELRCDPISGHTALYWYRQSLGQGLEFLIYFQGNSAPDKSGLPSDRFSAERTGGSVSTLTIQRTQQEDSAVYLCASTVGLAYNEQFFGPGTRLTVL.

The rearrangement joins TRBV6-5 to TRBJ2-7, with TRBD1 identical over 7 bases. The CDR3 sequence is 15 residues long. V was clipped by 0 bases and J by 5 bases; unmatched bases: 7. Germline loops: CDR1 MNHEY, CDR2 SVGAGI. DNA of the CDR3: TGTGCCAGCAGTTACTCGGGCAGGGGGAACAACGAGCAGTACTTC. Amino acids: CASSYSGRGNNEQYF.

The chain carries TRBV11-2 and TRBJ1-5, with TRBD1 identical over 7 bases. Germline CDR1 and CDR2: SGHAT and FQNNGV. The CDR3 length is 18 residues. V lost 5 bases and J lost 4; bases outside the gene matches: 17. CDR3 DNA: TGTGCCAGCAGCCCAAGGGCGGGTAGGGGGCGCGAAAATCAGCCCCAGCATTTT. The encoded protein is CASSPRAGRGRENQPQHF.

The rearrangement joins TRBV4-3 to TRBJ1-4; D perhaps matches TRBD1 (5 bases). CDR1 and CDR2 from the germline V gene are LGHNA and YSLEER. Trimming cost V 0 bases and J 4 bases, with 12 bases left between them. CDR3 length: 16 amino acids. DNA for the CDR3: TGCGCCAGCAGCCAAGATGGTACAGGCGTTAATGAAAAACTGTTTTTT. This encodes CASSQDGTGVNEKLFF.

CDR3 amino acids: CASSPLGRVLRGAFF. CDR3 bases: TGTGCCAGCAGCCCTTTAGGTAGGGTTCTGCGGGGAGCTTTCTTT. The chain has TRBV7-8 and TRBJ1-1; D call uncertain. CDR3 length: 15 residues. Germline V gene sequence: CDR1 SGHVS, CDR2 FQNEAQ. Trimming took off 5 bases at V and 10 bases at J, with 23 bases between the two ends.

The J gene is TRBJ2-6, the V gene TRBV19, with D tentatively TRBD2 (6 bases). With 7 bases removed from V and 0 bases from J, the gap between germline ends came to 7 bases. Looked up from germline, CDR1 is LNHDA and CDR2 is SQIVND (reference sequence). There are 14 residues in the CDR3. CDR3 in amino acids: CASKEGSGANVLTF. CDR3 DNA sequence: TGTGCCAGTAAGGAGGGCTCTGGGGCCAACGTCCTGACTTTC.

The chain combines TRBV18 with TRBJ2-5; perhaps TRBD2 as D (8 bases). The V end was cut by 3 bases, the J end by 2 bases, with 31 bases between. The CDR3 is made up of 21 amino acids. Germline assignment: CDR1 KGHSH and CDR2 LQKENI. CDR3 sequence reads: CASSPPGGTVPTERRQETQYF. CDR3 nucleotide sequence: TGTGCCAGCTCACCCCCGGGGGGGACAGTACCAACCGAGAGGCGACAAGAGACCCAGTACTTC.

The chain joins TRBV6-5 to TRBJ2-1; possible D gene TRBD2, 6 bases. Germline CDR1 MNHEY, CDR2 SVGAGI. The length of the CDR3 is 15 residues. V was trimmed by 2 bases and J by 6 bases, leaving 14 bases between them. CDR3 nucleotides: TGTGCCAGCAGTTACGGCGGGACCCTGGGCAATGAGCAGTTCTTC. Translation gives CASSYGGTLGNEQFF.

The V call is TRBV11-2, the J call TRBJ2-7; 9 bases match TRBD1. Germline V lookup: CDR1 SGHAT, CDR2 FQNNGV. This CDR3 contains 17 residues. V trimming: 4 bases; J trimming: 3 bases; junction bases outside the gene matches: 13. In DNA form, the CDR3 reads TGTGCCAGCAGCTCGGTAACCTCGGGACAGGGCCTCTACGAGCAGTACTTC. Amino acid sequence: CASSSVTSGQGLYEQYF.

This rearrangement joins TRBV6-5 to TRBJ2-7, with a tentative D call TRBD2 (6 bases). Trimming removed 6 bases from V and 3 bases from J, with 18 bases in between. Germline assignment: CDR1 MNHEY and CDR2 SVGAGI. The CDR3 extends over 15 amino acids. Here the CDR3 reads CASSPGLASDYEQYF. The DNA of the CDR3 is TGTGCCAGCAGCCCCGGGCTAGCGTCAGACTACGAGCAGTACTTC.

This clone was recorded a few times. The gene calls are TRBV28 and TRBJ1-5; 8 bases align to TRBD1. The germline V gene has CDR1 MDHEN and CDR2 SYDVKM. CDR3 length equals 13 residues. Unmatched junction bases numbered 6, after V lost 10 bases and J lost 4 bases. The CDR3, as DNA: TGTGCCACCCAGAACAGGGGGAATCAGCCCCAGCATTTT. Translation gives CATQNRGNQPQHF.

The chain carries TRBV11-2 and TRBJ1-2; 8 bases map to TRBD1. Germline V gives CDR1 SGHAT, CDR2 FQNNGV. CDR3 size: 12 residues. Losses at the gene ends were 3 bases for V and 12 bases for J; bases not matched to a gene: 6. CDR3 sequence reads: CASSFRTGQHTF. The CDR3, as DNA: TGTGCCAGCAGCTTTCGGACAGGGCAGCACACCTTC. The full variable domain, with the rest looked up from reference TRBV11-2 and TRBJ1-2, is EAGVAQSPRYKIIEKRQSVAFWCNPISGHATLYWYQQILGQGPKLLIQFQNNGVVDDSQLPKDRFSAERLKGVDSTLKIQPAKLEDSAVYLCASSFRTGQHTFGSGTRLTVV.

This chain connects TRBV2 to TRBJ2-7; 8 bases match TRBD2. The CDR3 extends over 13 amino acids. Germline lookup yields CDR1 SNHLY and CDR2 FYNNEI. Trimming removed 4 bases from V and 7 bases from J; junction bases left unmatched: 6. CDR3 amino acids: CASSVSGGGEQYF. CDR3 coding DNA: TGTGCCAGCAGTGTCTCGGGGGGGGGAGAGCAGTACTTC.

This CDR3 is CASSKGGTQYF. CDR3 DNA sequence: TGTGCCAGCAGCAAAGGAGGTACGCAGTATTTT. The V call is TRBV5-6, the J call TRBJ2-3, with D possibly being TRBD2 (5 bases). Trimming shortened V by 4 bases and J by 8 bases, and 8 bases separated the two germline ends. Germline assignment: CDR1 SGHDT and CDR2 YYEEEE. The CDR3 has 11 amino acids.

This clone has a single count. J is TRBJ2-2 and V is TRBV18; 8 nucleotides line up with TRBD2. Germline CDR1 and CDR2: KGHSH and LQKENI. Losses at the gene ends were 5 bases for V and 0 bases for J; bases not matched to a gene: 5. This CDR3 spans 16 amino acids. The CDR3: CASSGLAATNTGELFF. CDR3 in DNA: TGTGCCAGCTCAGGACTAGCAGCTACGAACACCGGGGAGCTGTTTTTT.

This chain connects TRBV15 to TRBJ2-1; no firm D call. This CDR3 is built from 15 residues. V was pared by 4 bases and J by 0 bases, with 10 bases between. Germline loops: CDR1 LNHNV, CDR2 YYDKDF (reference sequence). The CDR3 DNA follows: TGTGCCACCAGCACCTCAGGATCCTCCTACAATGAGCAGTTCTTC. Amino acid sequence: CATSTSGSSYNEQFF. The full variable domain, rest sourced from reference TRBV15 and TRBJ2-1, is DAMVIQNPRYQVTQFGKPVTLSCSQTLNHNVMYWYQQKSSQAPKLLFHYYDKDFNNEADTPDNFQSRRPNTSFCFLDIRSPGLGDTAMYLCATSTSGSSYNEQFFGPGTRLTVL.